A single sample gave rise to the 30 T cell receptor beta chains below, sequenced in a study of graft-versus-host responses after intestinal transplantation. Libraries were prepared by immunoSEQ multiplex PCR; TCRdb keeps only in-frame clonotypes and omits some of them. The table has under 100,000 clones, over 75% seen once; the top ten hold around 15%. Sequences were derived from PBMCs, sampled 450 to 480 days after intestinal transplant. These receptor sequences come from a human patient who received an intestinal transplant, so some T cells may come from the graft donor.

The V call is TRBV5-1, the J call TRBJ2-7; 8 nucleotides match TRBD1. The CDR3 consists of 14 residues. J was trimmed by 0 bases and V by 2 bases; bases with no gene match: 1. Per the germline V gene, CDR1 is SGHRS and CDR2 is YFSETQ. The CDR3 DNA follows: TGCGCCAGCAGCTTTGGGACAGGCTCCTACGAGCAGTACTTC. Encoded protein: CASSFGTGSYEQYF.

The chain employs TRBV4-1 and TRBJ1-2; 11 nucleotides line up with TRBD1. The CDR3 is 15 residues long. V lost 6 bases, J lost 5 bases, and 8 bases stayed unmatched. Per the germline V gene, CDR1 is MGHRA and CDR2 is YSYEKL. The CDR3 protein is CASREGDRGGYGYTF. The DNA for the CDR3 is TGCGCCAGCAGGGAAGGGGACAGGGGGGGTTATGGCTACACCTTC.

The chain employs TRBV13 and TRBJ2-4; D remains ambiguous. The CDR3 has 16 residues. Trimming took 7 bases from V and 1 from J, leaving 17 bases between them. Germline V lookup: CDR1 PRHDT, CDR2 FYEKMQ (reference sequence). CDR3 bases: TGTGCCAGCACCTCGCAAGCCCTCGGGGCCAAAAACATTCAGTACTTC. Translated, it gives CASTSQALGAKNIQYF.

The CDR3 sequence: CASSLVQGPYNEQFF. For the CDR3, the DNA is TGCGCCAGCAGCTTGGTTCAGGGGCCCTACAATGAGCAGTTCTTC. The V gene is TRBV5-1, the J gene TRBJ2-1; TRBD1 is a possible D gene (6 bases). From germline, CDR1 is SGHRS and CDR2 YFSETQ. CDR3 length: 15 residues. Trimming cost V 0 bases and J 2 bases, with 9 bases left between them.

The chain has TRBV19 and TRBJ1-6; TRBD1 might be the D (6 bases). V lost 4 bases to trimming and J lost 8 bases, with 18 bases between them. There are 16 residues in the CDR3. The germline V gene has CDR1 LNHDA and CDR2 SQIVND (reference sequence). This CDR3 reads CASSNRDTALDSPLHF. The CDR3 nucleotides read TGTGCCAGTAGTAACCGGGACACGGCCCTGGATTCACCCCTCCACTTT.

The rearrangement joins TRBV4-1 to TRBJ2-7; D is unresolved. CDR1 MGHRA and CDR2 YSYEKL come from the germline V gene. V was shortened by 5 bases and J by 7 bases, with 12 bases between the two germline ends. The CDR3 covers 12 residues. The CDR3 DNA sequence: TGCGCCAGCAGCTCCCCGGATGGGGAGCAGTACTTC. This sequence encodes CASSSPDGEQYF.

The rearrangement links TRBV6-6 to TRBJ2-7; weak D call: TRBD1 (5 bases). CDR1 and CDR2 from the germline V gene are MNHNY and SVGAGI (reference sequence). V lost 5 bases and J lost 0, with 14 bases in between. This CDR3 is 15 amino acids long. For the CDR3, the DNA is TGTGCCAGCAGTCTAGACAGCCCGAGCTCCTACGAGCAGTACTTC. This sequence encodes CASSLDSPSSYEQYF.

This sequence joins TRBV7-8 and TRBJ1-2, with no clear D. V shed 5 bases and J shed 3 bases, with 25 bases lying between them. Germline V gene lookup returns CDR1 SGHVS and CDR2 FQNEAQ. The CDR3 length is 18 residues. Here the CDR3 DNA reads TGTGCCAGCAGCGATTTGCCCGCAAATACCGTCGGCTACTATGGCTACACCTTC. Protein sequence: CASSDLPANTVGYYGYTF.

CDR3 DNA: TGTGCCAGCGAGGGACAGGGAGGGTACTATGGCTACACCTTC. This codes for CASEGQGGYYGYTF. The chain carries TRBV25-1 and TRBJ1-2; TRBD1 matches at 9 bases. The CDR3 runs 14 residues. Germline V gene data show CDR1 as MGHDK and CDR2 as SYGVNS. Germline trimming cut 8 bases from V and 3 bases from J; bases unmatched to any gene: 7.

The V call is TRBV6-1, the J call TRBJ2-7, with 8 positions matching TRBD1. This CDR3 has 14 amino acids. V shed 9 bases and J 6 bases; nucleotides not matched to a gene: 13. Looked up from germline, CDR1 is MNHNS and CDR2 is SASEGT. The CDR3: CASPPRTGRAEQYF. CDR3 DNA sequence: TGTGCCAGTCCGCCCCGGACAGGGAGAGCCGAGCAGTACTTC.

The chain combines TRBV4-1 with TRBJ2-7; unclear D gene. This CDR3 has 13 residues. The ends were cut back, 1 base at V and 3 bases at J, with 7 bases in the middle. The germline gives CDR1 MGHRA, CDR2 YSYEKL. CDR3: CASSQGLSYEQYF. The DNA for the CDR3 is TGCGCCAGCAGCCAAGGACTTAGCTACGAGCAGTACTTC.

V is TRBV4-1 and J is TRBJ2-6; D remains ambiguous. This CDR3 is 15 amino acids long. Trimming removed 6 bases from V and 0 bases from J, with 9 bases in between. CDR1 and CDR2 from the germline V gene are MGHRA and YSYEKL. The chain's CDR3 is CASRLTASGANVLTF. In DNA form, the CDR3 reads TGCGCCAGCAGGCTAACAGCCTCTGGGGCCAACGTCCTGACTTTC.

The rearrangement joins TRBV6-6 to TRBJ2-1; the D is unclear. The germline V gene encodes CDR1 MNHNY and CDR2 SVGAGI (reference sequence). Trimming shortened V by 6 bases and J by 9 bases, and 12 bases separated the two germline ends. The CDR3 has 12 residues. The CDR3 DNA follows: TGTGCCAGCAGCCCGGGTGGTGCTGAGCAGTTCTTC. Translated: CASSPGGAEQFF.

This clone was seen only a few times. This CDR3 is CASSPGQGNGYTF. CDR3 sequence (DNA): TGCGCCAGCAGCCCGGGACAGGGAAACGGCTACACCTTC. J is TRBJ1-2 and V is TRBV5-1; 9 bases map to TRBD1. CDR1 and CDR2 from the germline V gene are SGHRS and YFSETQ. The CDR3 is made up of 13 amino acids. V gave up 4 bases and J gave up 8 bases; unmatched junction bases: 6.

This chain uses TRBV7-9 with TRBJ1-5; D remains ambiguous. Trimming removed 3 bases at V and 2 bases at J, with 5 bases between. This CDR3 has 13 amino acids. Germline loops: CDR1 SEHNR, CDR2 FQNEAQ (reference sequence). The CDR3 nucleotides are TGTGCCAGCAGCTTTTCGGGCAATCAGCCCCAGCATTTT. It codes for CASSFSGNQPQHF. Combining the CDR3 with reference TRBV7-9 and TRBJ1-5 gives the whole variable domain DTGVSQNPRHKITKRGQNVTFRCDPISEHNRLYWYRQTLGQGPEFLTYFQNEAQLEKSRLLSDRFSAERPKGSFSTLEIQRTEQGDSAMYLCASSFSGNQPQHFGDGTRLSIL.

The chain employs TRBV7-8 and TRBJ2-1; the D gene is possibly TRBD2 (6 bases). This CDR3 contains 16 residues. Trimming stripped 4 bases from V and 2 bases from J, with 15 bases between. Germline lookup yields CDR1 SGHVS and CDR2 FQNEAQ. DNA for the CDR3: TGTGCCAGCAGCTGGATCCCGGGGGACCCCTACAATGAGCAGTTCTTC. This sequence encodes CASSWIPGDPYNEQFF.

The count of this clone is one. The chain links TRBV2 to TRBJ1-1; the D gene is possibly TRBD1 (6 bases). V dropped 0 bases and J dropped 2 bases, with 10 bases sitting between them. Germline CDR1 SNHLY, CDR2 FYNNEI. The CDR3 sequence is 15 residues long. The CDR3 protein is CASSEAGRGNTEAFF. CDR3 nucleotides: TGTGCCAGCAGTGAAGCGGGCAGGGGAAACACTGAAGCTTTCTTT.

This clone was seen only a few times. This rearrangement joins TRBV25-1 to TRBJ2-7; the D gene is possibly TRBD1 (6 bases). The germline V gene encodes CDR1 MGHDK and CDR2 SYGVNS. The CDR3 sequence is 15 residues long. The V end was cut by 4 bases, the J end by 4 bases, with 17 bases between. CDR3 protein: CASSGWGTRDYEQYF. CDR3 bases: TGTGCCAGCAGTGGCTGGGGGACAAGAGATTACGAGCAGTACTTC.

The chain recombines TRBV7-9 with TRBJ1-5; tentatively, D is TRBD1 (5 bases). The CDR3 has 13 amino acids. CDR1 and CDR2 from the germline V gene are SEHNR and FQNEAQ (reference sequence). V lost 5 bases to trimming and J lost 4 bases, with 9 bases between them. The CDR3 here is CASSRDVNQPQHF. The CDR3 nucleotides are TGTGCCAGCAGCCGGGACGTAAATCAGCCCCAGCATTTT.

V usage is TRBV4-1 and J usage is TRBJ1-5; D remains unclear. In germline, CDR1 is MGHRA, CDR2 YSYEKL. The CDR3 totals 14 residues. The ends were cut back, 3 bases at V and 2 bases at J, with 8 bases in the middle. In nucleotides, the CDR3 is TGCGCCAGCAGCCAGGGGATAGGCAATCAGCCCCAGCATTTT. Residues: CASSQGIGNQPQHF.

This clone showed up just once. The gene calls are TRBV18 and TRBJ1-1; no definite D call. Deletions cut 2 bases from V and 2 bases from J, with 12 bases between. CDR1 and CDR2 (germline): KGHSH, LQKENI. This CDR3 is 15 amino acids long. The CDR3 loop reads CASSPRPEVNTEAFF. CDR3 bases: TGTGCCAGCTCACCAAGACCGGAGGTCAACACTGAAGCTTTCTTT.

The chain links TRBV6-5 to TRBJ1-1; 7 positions match TRBD1. V lost 2 bases to trimming and J lost 0 bases; unmatched junction nucleotides: 6. CDR1 is MNHEY, CDR2 SVGAGI, per germline. This CDR3 is built from 16 residues. The CDR3 protein is CASSYDRERMNTEAFF. For the CDR3, the DNA is TGTGCCAGCAGTTACGACAGGGAAAGGATGAACACTGAAGCTTTCTTT.

V gene TRBV6-5 combines with J gene TRBJ1-4, with 11 bases matching TRBD1. V gave up 5 bases and J gave up 8 bases; unmatched junction bases: 7. The CDR3 is 15 residues long. In germline, CDR1 is MNHEY, CDR2 SVGAGI. This CDR3 reads CASSNRDRGVEKLFF. In DNA form, the CDR3 reads TGTGCCAGCAGTAACCGGGACAGGGGGGTGGAAAAACTGTTTTTT.

This chain joins TRBV10-3 and TRBJ1-3, with D hard to call. Trimming pared 7 bases from V and 2 bases from J, leaving 27 bases between. This CDR3 has 19 amino acids. CDR1 and CDR2 from the germline V gene are ENHRY and SYGVKD. CDR3 protein: CAITPGEKKSGAAGNTIYF. CDR3 nucleotides: TGTGCCATCACCCCCGGGGAGAAAAAATCGGGAGCTGCTGGAAACACCATATATTTT.

In its sample, this clone was seen a few times. The chain recombines TRBV6-1 with TRBJ2-7, with D maybe TRBD1 (5 bases). Looked up from germline, CDR1 is MNHNS and CDR2 is SASEGT. The CDR3 spans 15 residues. The V end lost 1 base, the J end lost 2 bases, and 12 bases lay between the germline ends. CDR3 loop: CASSEGPGWAYEQYF. The CDR3 DNA follows: TGTGCCAGCAGTGAAGGCCCAGGGTGGGCCTACGAGCAGTACTTC.

To note about this clone: Other DNA sequences in this specimen translate into the identical CDR3. The rearrangement uses TRBV5-8 and TRBJ1-1, with a possible D match to TRBD1 (5 bases). Germline V CDR1 and CDR2: SGHTS, YDEGEE. The CDR3 runs to 14 residues. Trimming took off 6 bases at V and 7 bases at J, with 19 bases between the two ends. The CDR3 region has the DNA TGTGCCAGCACCGTCGACAGACGCCCATTTGAAGCTTTCTTT. Translated: CASTVDRRPFEAFF.

This chain joins TRBV7-9 and TRBJ1-2; tentatively, D is TRBD1 (6 bases). Germline CDR1 reads SEHNR; CDR2 reads FQNEAQ (reference sequence). V was pared by 1 base and J by 8 bases, with 11 bases between. The CDR3 contains 13 residues. As DNA, the CDR3 is TGTGCCAGCAGCTTAGAGGGGGGGATCGGCTACACCTTC. Translating it yields CASSLEGGIGYTF.

This sequence joins TRBV4-1 and TRBJ1-6, with D unclear. The V end was cut by 0 bases, the J end by 11 bases, with 14 bases between. Germline V gene data show CDR1 as MGHRA and CDR2 as YSYEKL. The CDR3 has 15 residues. CDR3: CASSQDPAGLPPLHF. The DNA for the CDR3 is TGCGCCAGCAGCCAAGACCCCGCCGGACTACCACCCCTCCACTTT.

CDR3 protein: CASSQRLAGDPNEQFF. The DNA for the CDR3 is TGTGCCAGCAGCCAGAGACTAGCGGGGGATCCCAATGAGCAGTTCTTC. The gene calls are TRBV11-2 and TRBJ2-1; 12 positions match TRBD2. V was clipped by 5 bases and J by 6 bases; unmatched bases: 8. The CDR3 runs 16 residues. Germline CDR1 SGHAT, CDR2 FQNNGV.

The chain combines TRBV4-2 with TRBJ1-1; D remains unclear. CDR1 and CDR2 from the germline V gene are LGHNA and YNFKEQ. The CDR3 covers 13 residues. The V gene lost 1 base and the J gene lost 0 bases, with 3 bases spanning the gap. The CDR3 spells CASSQGVNTEAFF. The CDR3 nucleotides are TGTGCCAGCAGCCAAGGCGTGAACACTGAAGCTTTCTTT.